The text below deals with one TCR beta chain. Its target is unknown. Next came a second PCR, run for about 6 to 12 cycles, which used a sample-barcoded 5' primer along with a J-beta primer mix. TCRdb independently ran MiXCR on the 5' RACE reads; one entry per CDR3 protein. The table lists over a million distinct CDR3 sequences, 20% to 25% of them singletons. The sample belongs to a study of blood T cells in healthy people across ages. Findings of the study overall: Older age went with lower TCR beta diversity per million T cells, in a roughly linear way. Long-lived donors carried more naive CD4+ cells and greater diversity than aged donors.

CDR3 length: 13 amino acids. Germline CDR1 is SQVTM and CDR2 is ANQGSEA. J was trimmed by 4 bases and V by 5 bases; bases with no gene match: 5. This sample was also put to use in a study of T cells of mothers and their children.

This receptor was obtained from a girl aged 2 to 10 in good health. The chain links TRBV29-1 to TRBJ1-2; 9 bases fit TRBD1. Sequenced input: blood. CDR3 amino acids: CSVTGGASYGYTF. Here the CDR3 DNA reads TGCAGCGTTACAGGGGGCGCGAGCTATGGCTACACCTTC.